This TCR beta chain was profiled in a study of T-cell reconstitution after alpha-beta-depleted transplantation in children. Findings and limits, study-wide: At the one-year point after transplant, T-cell counts and TCRbeta diversity were found to come mostly from T cells that had been newly produced.

Researchers prepared the TCRbeta library using unique molecular identifiers, the study reports. TCRdb redid the calling of the PCR reads with MiXCR, one entry per CDR3 protein. The sample has 300,000 to 400,000 distinct CDR3 sequences, 23% seen once. Of note for this clonotype: Its specificity is unknown.

The V gene lost 3 bases and the J gene lost 0 bases, with 10 bases spanning the gap. Germline V gene sequence: CDR1 SGHRS, CDR2 YFSETQ. The CDR3 sequence is 15 residues long. The origin of this receptor is a male patient aged 5 to 17 who had a stem cell transplant for acute lymphoblastic leukemia, so the T cells may come from the graft donor. Source: PBMCs, mostly from graft donor cells, taken 180 days after TCRalphabeta/CD19-depleted stem cell transplant. The chain couples TRBV5-1 to TRBJ1-3; D may be TRBD1 (5 bases). CDR3 sequence: CASSWGEDSGNTIYF. CDR3 bases: TGCGCCAGCAGCTGGGGCGAGGACTCTGGAAACACCATATATTTT.